This T cell receptor (beta chain) was profiled in a study of CD8 T cells in Susac syndrome. Study-level information: When their blood was taken, patients with Susac syndrome were therapy-naive, taking corticosteroids, or taking intravenous immunoglobulin alone. General study findings and limits: The total CD8+ repertoires yielded 15 to 20 Susac-specific public clones and the CD8+ TEMRA repertoires yielded about five. It was in TEMRA cells and active patients that Susac CD8+ clonal expansion peaked.

A quantity of roughly 0.5 to 1 ug RNA underwent reverse transcription using random hexamers. Amplification of TCR beta CDR3 across 54 Vbeta and 13 Jbeta was performed with immunoSEQ multiplex PCR. Via MiXCR, TCRdb re-called the immunoSEQ multiplex PCR reads, giving one row per CDR3 protein. The sample carries 100,000 to 150,000 distinct CDR3 sequences, about 94% recorded once. As to this clonotype: Its matching antigen is unknown.

The germline gives CDR1 MNHEY, CDR2 SMNVEV (reference sequence). V shed 0 bases and J shed 4 bases, with 10 bases lying between them. The CDR3 has 16 residues. Sequencing was carried out using CD8+ T cells from PBMCs. The chain has TRBV27 and TRBJ2-6; a possible D gene is TRBD1 (5 bases). This TCR was sampled from a human donor with Susac syndrome. CDR3 in amino acids: CASSLSRVPGANVLTF. CDR3 coding DNA: TGTGCCAGCAGTTTATCCAGGGTGCCGGGGGCCAACGTCCTGACTTTC.